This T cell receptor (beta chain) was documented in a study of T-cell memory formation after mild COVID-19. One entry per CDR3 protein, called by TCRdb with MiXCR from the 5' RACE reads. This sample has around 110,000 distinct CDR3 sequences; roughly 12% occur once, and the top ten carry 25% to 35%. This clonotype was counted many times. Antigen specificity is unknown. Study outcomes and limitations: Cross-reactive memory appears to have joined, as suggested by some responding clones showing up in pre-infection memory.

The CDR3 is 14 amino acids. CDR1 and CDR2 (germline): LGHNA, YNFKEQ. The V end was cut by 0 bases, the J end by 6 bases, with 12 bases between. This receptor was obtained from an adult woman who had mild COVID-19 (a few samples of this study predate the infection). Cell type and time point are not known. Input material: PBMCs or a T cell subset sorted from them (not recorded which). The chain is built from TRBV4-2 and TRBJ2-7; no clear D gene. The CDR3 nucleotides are TGTGCCAGCAGCCAAGATTTAGGCTTTATCGAGCAGTACTTC. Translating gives CASSQDLGFIEQYF.